The 26 T cell receptor beta chains in this list originate from one sample, sequenced in a study of T cell repertoires in cytomegalovirus infection (dated by TCRdb to the late 2010s). These receptors are not linked to any known antigen. The treatment or condition label, as the study defines it: in vitro stimulation with specific CMV peptide epitopes to enrich CMV-specific T cells. TCRdb records Illumina HiSeq 1500 as the sequencer. Through fastp at Q25 and MiXCR, TCRdb rebuilt clones from the public reads, retaining in-frame beta chains. One record per CDR3 amino acid sequence lists the most common genes and DNA. A total of a few hundred thousand distinct CDR3 sequences appear in this sample, about 39% of them only once. The top ten hold about 46% of the sample. Sequenced material: cultured PBMCs, taken from culture after CMV antigen stimulation. The receptors derive from a human donor in good health (CMV status not recorded). Some clones in this sample may be carry-over from other donors' samples.

This clonotype was detected a few times. CDR3 DNA sequence: TGTGCCATCAGTGAGTCGATCGGGGCGGGGGCCAAAAACATTCAGTACTTC. Encoded protein: CAISESIGAGAKNIQYF. The gene calls are TRBV10-3 and TRBJ2-4, with D possibly being TRBD2 (6 bases). V was trimmed by 0 bases and J by 1 base, leaving 13 bases between them. The CDR3 length is 17 residues. Germline CDR1 reads ENHRY; CDR2 reads SYGVKD.

In its sample, this clonotype was seen many times. The chain couples TRBV7-2 to TRBJ2-7; D ambiguous. Germline V CDR1 and CDR2: SGHTA, FQGNSA. The CDR3 contains 12 residues. V shed 5 bases and J shed 0 bases, with 5 bases lying between them. The CDR3 DNA reads as TGTGCCAGCAGCCCCAACTCCTACGAGCAGTACTTC. Its protein product is CASSPNSYEQYF.

The V call is TRBV11-2, the J call TRBJ2-5; a possible D gene is TRBD2 (5 bases). Germline V lookup: CDR1 SGHAT, CDR2 FQNNGV. The CDR3 length is 16 residues. Trimming took 1 base from V and 2 from J, leaving 14 bases between them. The DNA for the CDR3 is TGTGCCAGCAGCTTAGGAGGGATCCGTACACAAGAGACCCAGTACTTC. Encoded protein: CASSLGGIRTQETQYF.

This clonotype turned up a few times. The V call is TRBV28, the J call TRBJ2-5; the match to TRBD2 covers 7 bases. V shed 7 bases and J 4 bases; nucleotides not matched to a gene: 12. CDR3 size: 15 residues. From germline, CDR1 is MDHEN and CDR2 SYDVKM. CDR3 in amino acids: CASNLAGGLRETQYF. In DNA, the CDR3 is TGTGCCAGCAACCTCGCCGGGGGGTTAAGAGAGACCCAGTACTTC.

This clonotype showed up just a few times. The J gene is TRBJ1-4, the V gene TRBV20-1, with 7 bases matching TRBD1. Germline CDR1 and CDR2: DFQATT and SNEGSKA (reference sequence). Trimming removed 1 base from V and 7 bases from J; junction bases left unmatched: 3. The CDR3 sequence is 13 residues long. The CDR3 here is CSARGGGGEKLFF. The CDR3 DNA follows: TGCAGTGCTAGAGGAGGGGGCGGTGAAAAACTGTTTTTT.

V usage is TRBV6-6 and J usage is TRBJ2-1, with 13 nucleotides matching TRBD2. The CDR3 covers 17 residues. The germline gives CDR1 MNHNY, CDR2 SVGAGI (reference sequence). Trimming took 4 bases from V and 4 from J; bases not matched to a gene: 7. CDR3 DNA sequence: TGTGCCAGCAGTTTACGAACGACTAGCGGGGGGTACAATGAGCAGTTCTTC. Amino acid sequence: CASSLRTTSGGYNEQFF.

V gene TRBV4-1 combines with J gene TRBJ2-1; 12 bases are shared with TRBD2. Trimming removed 7 bases from V and 6 bases from J; junction bases left unmatched: 7. The CDR3 has 15 amino acids. In germline, CDR1 is MGHRA, CDR2 YSYEKL. Here the CDR3 DNA reads TGCGCCAGCAACCCGGGACTAGCGGGTACCAATGAGCAGTTCTTC. This translates into CASNPGLAGTNEQFF.

This clonotype was observed a few times. The gene calls are TRBV7-9 and TRBJ1-1, with unresolved D. The germline V gene encodes CDR1 SEHNR and CDR2 FQNEAQ (reference sequence). This CDR3 comprises 14 residues. Trimming shortened V by 2 bases and J by 1 base, and 8 bases separated the two germline ends. The CDR3 sequence is CASSLWGSNTEAFF. In DNA, the CDR3 is TGTGCCAGCAGCTTATGGGGATCGAACACTGAAGCTTTCTTT.

This clonotype was counted once. The chain employs TRBV7-2 and TRBJ1-3, with D maybe TRBD1 (5 bases). The CDR3 contains 14 residues. V lost 7 bases to trimming and J lost 4 bases, with 14 bases between them. Per germline, CDR1 SGHTA and CDR2 FQGNSA. The CDR3 sequence: CASNLRWGGNTIYF. The CDR3 DNA reads as TGTGCCAGCAACCTAAGGTGGGGCGGAAACACCATATATTTT.

The gene calls are TRBV19 and TRBJ1-1; no reliable D call. The CDR3 is made up of 16 amino acids. The V and J ends lost 3 bases and 5 bases respectively, with 19 bases between them. Looked up from germline, CDR1 is LNHDA and CDR2 is SQIVND (reference sequence). CDR3 protein: CASSMDPRRAATEAFF. Here the CDR3 DNA reads TGTGCCAGTAGTATGGACCCTCGCCGGGCGGCTACTGAAGCTTTCTTT. The full variable domain, in which reference TRBV19 and TRBJ1-1 provide the parts outside the CDR3, is DGGITQSPKYLFRKEGQNVTLSCEQNLNHDAMYWYRQDPGQGLRLIYYSQIVNDFQKGDIAEGYSVSREKKESFPLTVTSAQKNPTAFYLCASSMDPRRAATEAFFGQGTRLTVV.

This clonotype appeared a single time. The chain links TRBV27 to TRBJ2-7, with TRBD1 matching 8 bases. This CDR3 is built from 16 residues. V shed 5 bases, J shed 0 bases, and the junction held 9 bases outside the gene matches. Per germline, CDR1 MNHEY and CDR2 SMNVEV (reference sequence). The CDR3 is CASSLGTGKLSYEQYF. The CDR3 DNA is TGTGCCAGCAGTCTCGGGACAGGCAAACTCTCCTACGAGCAGTACTTC.

The chain uses TRBV7-6 and TRBJ2-6, with D unclear. Trimming pared 5 bases from V and 2 bases from J, leaving 10 bases between. CDR3 size: 15 residues. CDR1 and CDR2 from the germline V gene are SGHVS and FNYEAQ. DNA for the CDR3: TGTGCCAGCAGCCCCCGGATCCCTGGGGCCAACGTCCTGACTTTC. Translating it yields CASSPRIPGANVLTF.

The chain is built from TRBV7-6 and TRBJ2-7; 12 bases agree with TRBD2. The junction had 2 bases not matched to a gene; V was cut back by 2 bases and J by 0 bases. The CDR3 is 16 residues long. The germline V gene encodes CDR1 SGHVS and CDR2 FNYEAQ. CDR3 protein: CASSLTTSGGSYEQYF. As DNA, the CDR3 is TGTGCCAGCAGCTTAACGACTAGCGGGGGCTCCTACGAGCAGTACTTC.

The chain combines TRBV14 with TRBJ1-1; D is possibly TRBD1 (6 bases). This CDR3 region has 16 residues. Looked up from germline, CDR1 is SGHDN and CDR2 is FVKESK. Trimming took off 4 bases at V and 1 base at J, with 16 bases between the two ends. CDR3 sequence reads: CASSLLGGGQNTEAFF. The CDR3 DNA reads TGTGCCAGCAGCCTCCTGGGCGGGGGGCAGAACACTGAAGCTTTCTTT.

The CDR3 loop is CASSARLAGEETQYF. CDR3 sequence (DNA): TGTGCCAGCAGCGCCCGACTAGCGGGTGAAGAGACCCAGTACTTC. V usage is TRBV7-2 and J usage is TRBJ2-5, with 10 bases aligning to TRBD2. Germline loops: CDR1 SGHTA, CDR2 FQGNSA. The CDR3 extends over 15 amino acids. With V trimmed by 5 bases and J by 3 bases, 6 bases remained unmatched.

This clonotype has only a few counts. The CDR3 reads CASSLAERAFF. The CDR3 DNA is TGTGCCAGCAGCTTAGCGGAGCGGGCTTTCTTT. This chain links TRBV7-9 with TRBJ1-1; no firm D call. CDR1 is SEHNR, CDR2 FQNEAQ, per germline (reference sequence). Trimming removed 0 bases at V and 11 bases at J, with 7 bases between. This CDR3 has 11 amino acids.

This clonotype was found a few times. The chain joins TRBV7-8 to TRBJ1-1; D may be TRBD1 (6 bases). This CDR3 has 12 amino acids. Germline values: CDR1 SGHVS, CDR2 FQNEAQ. Trimming stripped 5 bases from V and 10 bases from J, with 14 bases between. The DNA for the CDR3 is TGTGCCAGCAGCCACCGACAGGTTGGAGCTTTCTTT. It codes for CASSHRQVGAFF.

The chain employs TRBV7-9 and TRBJ1-1, with D uncertain. V was pared by 0 bases and J by 4 bases, with 12 bases between. The CDR3 runs 15 residues. CDR1 is SEHNR and CDR2 is FQNEAQ in the germline V gene (reference sequence). The CDR3 sequence: CASSLAAGAVTEAFF. The CDR3 DNA sequence: TGTGCCAGCAGCTTAGCGGCGGGCGCGGTCACTGAAGCTTTCTTT.

This clonotype was seen a handful of times. This sequence joins TRBV7-2 and TRBJ2-5; no clear D. The CDR3 covers 13 residues. In germline, CDR1 is SGHTA, CDR2 FQGNSA. Trimming cost V 4 bases and J 5 bases, with 11 bases left between them. CDR3 nucleotides: TGTGCCAGCAGCTCCTCTTTAGATGAGACCCAGTACTTC. This gives the protein CASSSSLDETQYF.

This clonotype was detected a few times. The rearrangement uses TRBV7-2 and TRBJ2-3, with D possibly TRBD2 on 5 matching bases. Germline V gives CDR1 SGHTA, CDR2 FQGNSA. The CDR3 consists of 15 residues. The V end lost 5 bases, the J end lost 2 bases, and 14 bases lay between the germline ends. The CDR3 loop is CASSPWGADTDTQYF. The CDR3 bases are TGTGCCAGCAGCCCATGGGGAGCGGACACAGATACGCAGTATTTT.

This chain connects TRBV2 to TRBJ2-2, with no clear D. The germline V and J ends were trimmed by 7 bases and 6 bases, with 9 bases remaining between them. Germline CDR1 reads SNHLY; CDR2 reads FYNNEI. This CDR3 has 12 amino acids. The CDR3 coding sequence is TGTGCCAGCACTCGTCTCGCCGGGGAGCTGTTTTTT. Translating gives CASTRLAGELFF.

V usage is TRBV30 and J usage is TRBJ2-3; D unresolved. V gave up 2 bases and J gave up 5 bases, with 8 bases separating them. Germline V lookup: CDR1 GTSNPN, CDR2 SVGIG (reference sequence). This CDR3 comprises 12 residues. The CDR3 nucleotides read TGTGCCTGGAGTACGAATCAAGATACGCAGTATTTT. It codes for CAWSTNQDTQYF.

This clonotype was detected only a few times. The V and J genes are TRBV7-2 and TRBJ1-6; TRBD1 is a possible D gene (6 bases). CDR3 length equals 15 residues. Looked up from germline, CDR1 is SGHTA and CDR2 is FQGNSA. Trimming removed 7 bases from V and 7 bases from J, with 17 bases in between. The CDR3 protein is CASIPHRVGNSPLHF. DNA of the CDR3: TGTGCCAGCATCCCTCACAGGGTAGGGAATTCACCCCTCCACTTT.

The J gene is TRBJ2-3, the V gene TRBV6-5; TRBD2 matches 7 bases. This CDR3 comprises 18 residues. Trimming cost V 0 bases and J 3 bases; bases outside gene matches: 12. The germline V gene has CDR1 MNHEY and CDR2 SVGAGI. The DNA for the CDR3 is TGTGCCAGCAGTTACTCGATCTCACGGGGGAGGGCTACAGATACGCAGTATTTT. As protein: CASSYSISRGRATDTQYF.

The chain has TRBV18 and TRBJ1-2; 9 bases fit TRBD1. The V and J ends lost 3 bases and 5 bases, in that order; junction bases with no gene match: 10. This CDR3 has 16 residues. CDR1 and CDR2 from the germline V gene are KGHSH and LQKENI. The CDR3 loop is CASSPQQGANEYGYTF. The CDR3 coding sequence is TGTGCCAGCTCACCGCAACAGGGGGCTAACGAGTATGGCTACACCTTC.

The V call is TRBV7-2, the J call TRBJ2-1, with TRBD2 matching 10 bases. CDR1 and CDR2 (germline): SGHTA, FQGNSA. This CDR3 region has 15 residues. J lost 7 bases, V lost 4 bases, and 7 bases had no gene match. The CDR3 DNA sequence: TGTGCCAGCAGCTCCCAGGCTAGCGGGGGTAATGAGCAGTTCTTC. Its translation: CASSSQASGGNEQFF.